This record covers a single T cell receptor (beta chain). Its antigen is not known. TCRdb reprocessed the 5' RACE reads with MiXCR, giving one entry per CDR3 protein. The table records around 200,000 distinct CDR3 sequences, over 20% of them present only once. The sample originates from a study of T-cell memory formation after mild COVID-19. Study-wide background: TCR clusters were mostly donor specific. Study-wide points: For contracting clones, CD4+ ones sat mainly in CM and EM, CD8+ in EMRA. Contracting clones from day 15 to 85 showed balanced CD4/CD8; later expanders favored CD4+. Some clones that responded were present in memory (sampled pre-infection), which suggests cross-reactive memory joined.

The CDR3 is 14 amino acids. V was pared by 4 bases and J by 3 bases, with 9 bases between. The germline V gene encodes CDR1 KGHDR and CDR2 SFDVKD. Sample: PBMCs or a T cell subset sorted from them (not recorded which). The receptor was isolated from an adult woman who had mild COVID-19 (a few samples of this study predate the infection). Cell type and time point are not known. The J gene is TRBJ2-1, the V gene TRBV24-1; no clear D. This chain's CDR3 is CATSDWTVYNEQFF. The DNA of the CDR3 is TGTGCCACCAGTGACTGGACGGTCTACAATGAGCAGTTCTTC.